Following are 18 T cell receptor beta chains from one sample sequenced in a study of blood T cells in healthy people across ages. A second 7 to 11 cycle PCR used barcoded and J-beta primers. From the 5' RACE reads, TCRdb called clonotypes with MiXCR, one entry per CDR3 protein. The sample lists more than 1.4 million distinct CDR3 sequences; 42% were seen once. Input material: blood. These TCRs come from a woman aged 18-29 years in good health.

The CDR3 DNA follows: TGTGCCAGCAGTTTATCGGCGACCAAAAGTTTACAGTGGGCGAATGAGCAGTTCTTC. Amino acids: CASSLSATKSLQWANEQFF. The chain joins TRBV27 to TRBJ2-1; D not certain. The V gene's germline CDR1 is MNHEY and CDR2 SMNVEV (reference sequence). The ends were cut back, 0 bases at V and 7 bases at J, with 25 bases in the middle. The CDR3 totals 19 residues.

This clonotype was counted only a few times. The gene calls are TRBV7-3 and TRBJ2-4; 10 nucleotides agree with TRBD2. TRBJ2-7 matches the DNA end more closely, so the J call is doubtful. The length of the CDR3 is 15 residues. CDR1 is SGHTA and CDR2 is FQGTGA in the germline V gene. The CDR3 loop reads CASSLQASGGYEQYF. In DNA, the CDR3 is TGTGCCAGCAGCTTACAGGCTAGCGGGGGCTACGAGCAGTACTTC.

The CDR3 sequence is CASSLQGLGSNQPQHF. CDR3 nucleotides: TGTGCCAGCAGTTTACAGGGATTGGGGAGCAATCAGCCCCAGCATTTT. The rearrangement uses TRBV12-3 or TRBV12-4 and TRBJ1-5; tentative D call: TRBD1 (5 bases). V gave up 2 bases and J gave up 1 base, with 12 bases separating them. The CDR3 length is 16 residues.

The gene calls are TRBV7-3 and TRBJ2-3; no reliable D call. With 1 base removed from V and 4 bases from J, the gap between germline ends came to 6 bases. Germline values: CDR1 SGHTA, CDR2 FQGTGA. This CDR3 region has 13 residues. The CDR3 loop is CASSLISADTQYF. The CDR3 DNA sequence: TGTGCCAGCAGCTTAATATCTGCAGATACGCAGTATTTT.

The J gene is TRBJ2-1, the V gene TRBV20-1; TRBD1 aligns across 11 bases. The DNA matches TRBJ2-7 better at its end, which makes the J call doubtful. The CDR3 runs 14 residues. From germline, CDR1 is DFQATT and CDR2 SNEGSKA (reference sequence). The CDR3 loop reads CSARGDRGYNEQYF. The CDR3 region has the DNA TGCAGTGCTAGAGGGGACAGGGGGTACAATGAGCAGTACTTC.

This chain uses TRBV3-1 with TRBJ2-5, with D perhaps TRBD2 (6 bases). This CDR3 is built from 15 residues. V was pared by 3 bases and J by 5 bases, with 16 bases between. Germline lookup yields CDR1 LGHDT and CDR2 YNNKEL (reference sequence). The CDR3 DNA reads TGTGCCAGCAGCCAGGTACAGGCGGCGGGGGAGACCCAGTACTTC. Translated, it gives CASSQVQAAGETQYF.

In the case of this clonotype: A read error is possible here, since a much larger clone lies one base away. V usage is TRBV7-6 and J usage is TRBJ2-5, with TRBD2 matching 15 bases. CDR1 SGHVS and CDR2 FNYEAQ come from the germline V gene. The CDR3 consists of 16 residues. The CDR3 DNA reads TGTGCCGGCAGCTTAGGGGGACTAGCGGGGGGAGAGACCCAGTACTTC. This sequence encodes CAGSLGGLAGGETQYF.

This chain links TRBV6-1 with TRBJ2-7; D is ambiguous. CDR1 and CDR2 (germline): MNHNS, SASEGT. The V gene lost 2 bases and the J gene lost 0 bases, with 11 bases spanning the gap. The CDR3 is 15 amino acids. The chain's CDR3 is CASSERQASSYEQYF. The CDR3 DNA reads as TGTGCCAGCAGTGAACGGCAGGCGAGCTCCTACGAGCAGTACTTC.

This clonotype was picked up one time. The chain employs TRBV19 and TRBJ1-6; a possible D gene is TRBD1 (6 bases). Per germline, CDR1 LNHDA and CDR2 SQIVND (reference sequence). This CDR3 region has 12 residues. The V gene lost 8 bases and the J gene lost 7 bases, with 9 bases spanning the gap. The CDR3 DNA reads TGTGCCAGTCACACAGGGAATTCACCCCTCCACTTT. Translating it yields CASHTGNSPLHF.

CDR3: CATRLATGSLGNEQFF. CDR3 DNA sequence: TGTGCCACCAGACTAGCTACGGGATCACTTGGTAATGAGCAGTTCTTC. This rearrangement joins TRBV24-1 to TRBJ2-1, with D tentatively TRBD2 (6 bases). Germline V gives CDR1 KGHDR, CDR2 SFDVKD. The CDR3 has 16 residues. The germline V and J ends were trimmed by 7 bases and 7 bases, with 22 bases remaining between them.

The chain is built from TRBV7-3 and TRBJ2-1, with 8 bases matching TRBD1. Germline loops: CDR1 SGHTA, CDR2 FQGTGA. With V trimmed by 1 base and J by 2 bases, 1 base remained unmatched. CDR3 size: 15 residues. The CDR3 is CASSLIQGAYNEQFF. For the CDR3, the DNA is TGTGCCAGCAGCTTAATACAGGGGGCCTACAATGAGCAGTTCTTC.

This clonotype was picked up many times. This rearrangement joins TRBV12-3 or TRBV12-4 to TRBJ1-6, with 8 bases identical to TRBD1. V gave up 5 bases and J gave up 9 bases; unmatched junction bases: 9. There are 15 residues in the CDR3. For the CDR3, the DNA is TGTGCCAGCAGTCCAGGACAGGGACTTCTTTCACCCCTCCACTTT. Its translation: CASSPGQGLLSPLHF.

This clonotype was found once. J is TRBJ1-2 and V is TRBV29-1; D call uncertain. Germline-derived CDR1 and CDR2 are SQVTM and ANQGSEA. The CDR3 extends over 11 amino acids. V dropped 4 bases and J dropped 8 bases, with 11 bases sitting between them. The CDR3 is CSVGVVGGYTF. The CDR3 coding sequence is TGCAGCGTTGGAGTTGTAGGGGGCTACACCTTC.

The chain uses TRBV20-1 and TRBJ2-7; no clear D gene. The CDR3 loop spans 13 amino acids. CDR1 is DFQATT, CDR2 SNEGSKA, per germline (reference sequence). V lost 1 base to trimming and J lost 4 bases, with 11 bases between them. The CDR3 nucleotides read TGCAGTGCTAGAGTTGTAAATGCTTACGAGCAGTACTTC. Encoded protein: CSARVVNAYEQYF.

The chain uses TRBV5-1 and TRBJ1-1; 8 bases are shared with TRBD1. This CDR3 region has 19 residues. Trimming cost V 4 bases and J 0 bases; bases outside gene matches: 17. Germline CDR1 is SGHRS and CDR2 is YFSETQ. The CDR3 is CASSPNPGGDRIMNTEAFF. In DNA form, the CDR3 reads TGCGCCAGCAGCCCCAACCCGGGCGGGGACAGGATCATGAACACTGAAGCTTTCTTT.

A few counts support this clonotype. The V gene is TRBV10-2, the J gene TRBJ2-1; no reliable D call. Germline CDR1 is WSHSY and CDR2 is SAAADI. This CDR3 is 12 amino acids long. The V gene lost 10 bases and the J gene lost 3 bases, with 10 bases spanning the gap. The CDR3 sequence: CATESGYNEQFF. The CDR3 DNA sequence: TGCGCCACCGAGTCGGGCTACAATGAGCAGTTCTTC.

Only a few counts were recorded for this clonotype. The chain employs TRBV11-2 and TRBJ1-2; D remains ambiguous. V gave up 3 bases and J gave up 7 bases, with 9 bases separating them. Germline V CDR1 and CDR2: SGHAT, FQNNGV. This CDR3 comprises 12 residues. CDR3 sequence: CASSLGSAGYTF. DNA of the CDR3: TGTGCCAGCAGCTTGGGGAGCGCTGGCTACACCTTC.

This clonotype has a handful of counts. V and J are TRBV6-5 and TRBJ2-4, with 10 nucleotides matching TRBD1. The DNA end is more similar to TRBJ2-7, so the J call may be wrong. The CDR3 runs 13 residues. CDR1 is MNHEY, CDR2 SVGAGI, per germline. Here the CDR3 DNA reads TGTGCCAGCCAGTTAGGGACAGGGGTCGAGCAGTACTTC. It is translated as CASQLGTGVEQYF.